The 30 T cell receptor beta chains below all came from one sample that was sequenced in a study of T cells in Graves' hyperthyroidism and ophthalmopathy. The investigators amplified TCR beta CDR3 regions from RNA transcripts. Carried out on the TCR CDR3, a first-round RT-PCR used the HTBI primer set. MiXCR was run by TCRdb on the multiplex PCR reads, yielding one entry per CDR3 protein. The table lists about 350,000 distinct CDR3 sequences, around 15% of them singletons, with approximately 19% in the top ten. Material: blood. These TCRs come from a woman between 55 and 75 years old with Graves' ophthalmopathy.

About this clonotype itself: A read error may explain this, as a much larger clone is one base away. The chain carries TRBV12-3 or TRBV12-4 and TRBJ2-1; tentative D call: TRBD2 (5 bases). V was pared by 7 bases and J by 7 bases, with 23 bases between. This CDR3 spans 16 amino acids. The CDR3 coding sequence is TGTGCCAGCATAGTATCCTCTAGCAGGAATTTGAATGAGCAGTTCTTC. Protein sequence: CASIVSSSRNLNEQFF.

This clonotype was picked up many times. The CDR3 region is CASSPLTGNTEAFF. The CDR3 DNA follows: TGTGCCAGCTCACCGCTGACGGGGAACACTGAAGCTTTCTTT. V usage is TRBV18 and J usage is TRBJ1-1, with D hard to call. Germline-derived CDR1 and CDR2 are KGHSH and LQKENI. V lost 3 bases to trimming and J lost 1 base, with 9 bases between them. The CDR3 spans 14 residues. The full variable domain, in which reference TRBV18 and TRBJ1-1 provide the parts outside the CDR3, is NAGVMQNPRHLVRRRGQEARLRCSPMKGHSHVYWYRQLPEEGLKFMVYLQKENIIDESGMPKERFSAEFPKEGPSILRIQQVVRGDSAAYFCASSPLTGNTEAFFGQGTRLTVV.

The table lists this clonotype with many counts. This chain connects TRBV5-6 to TRBJ2-3; D might be TRBD2 (6 bases). CDR1 and CDR2 from the germline V gene are SGHDT and YYEEEE. The CDR3 is 15 residues long. With 0 bases removed from V and 3 bases from J, the gap between germline ends came to 11 bases. In DNA, the CDR3 is TGTGCCAGCAGCTTGGTCAGCGGGCTTACAGATACGCAGTATTTT. Translating gives CASSLVSGLTDTQYF.

This clonotype was recorded many times. The V call is TRBV30, the J call TRBJ2-1, with 10 bases matching TRBD2. The V gene end was trimmed by 3 bases and the J gene end by 7 bases; junction bases not matched to a gene: 3. Germline V lookup: CDR1 GTSNPN, CDR2 SVGIG (reference sequence). The length of the CDR3 is 13 residues. This CDR3 reads CAWRRGLANEQFF. The CDR3 DNA is TGTGCCTGGAGGAGGGGACTAGCGAATGAGCAGTTCTTC.

This clonotype was detected many times. The gene calls are TRBV12-3 or TRBV12-4 and TRBJ1-3; no reliable D call. The germline V and J ends were trimmed by 7 bases and 4 bases, with 14 bases remaining between them. The CDR3 is made up of 14 amino acids. CDR3 bases: TGTGCCAGCACCTCGGCAGGTGCCGGAAACACCATATATTTT. Its translation is CASTSAGAGNTIYF.

The gene calls are TRBV19 and TRBJ1-1; tentative D call: TRBD1 (5 bases). The CDR3 is 13 residues long. CDR1 is LNHDA and CDR2 is SQIVND in the germline V gene (reference sequence). V shed 0 bases and J shed 11 bases, with 13 bases lying between them. The CDR3 here is CASSIERGANAFF. DNA of the CDR3: TGTGCCAGTAGTATAGAGCGCGGGGCGAACGCTTTCTTT.

This clonotype appeared many times. The CDR3 nucleotides are TGTGCCAGCAGTGTCCAGGGGGGTGACAAAAACATTCAGTACTTC. It is translated as CASSVQGGDKNIQYF. V gene TRBV2 combines with J gene TRBJ2-4; possible D gene TRBD1, 7 bases. Germline CDR1 SNHLY, CDR2 FYNNEI. V lost 4 bases and J lost 3, with 13 bases in between. There are 15 residues in the CDR3. Full variable domain (outside the CDR3, taken from reference TRBV2 and TRBJ2-4): EPEVTQTPSHQVTQMGQEVILRCVPISNHLYFYWYRQILGQKVEFLVSFYNNEISEKSEIFDDQFSVERPDGSNFTLKIRSTKLEDSAMYFCASSVQGGDKNIQYFGAGTRLSVL.

This clonotype was picked up many times. The chain has TRBV10-1 and TRBJ2-3; 8 positions agree with TRBD2. Germline loops: CDR1 WNHNN, CDR2 SYGVQD (reference sequence). This CDR3 is 15 amino acids long. V was pared by 3 bases and J by 1 base, with 3 bases of the junction left unmatched. The CDR3 DNA reads TGCGCCAGCAGTGATCCAGCGGGGGGCACAGATACGCAGTATTTT. Amino acids: CASSDPAGGTDTQYF.

The chain recombines TRBV20-1 with TRBJ2-3; 8 bases line up with TRBD1. The CDR3 is made up of 15 amino acids. V gave up 1 base and J gave up 4 bases; unmatched junction bases: 7. The germline CDR1 and CDR2 sequences are DFQATT and SNEGSKA (reference sequence). CDR3 in DNA: TGCAGTGCTAGAGGAGGACAGGGCTCCCCAGATACGCAGTATTTT. Translated: CSARGGQGSPDTQYF.

Many counts were recorded for this clonotype. This chain connects TRBV30 to TRBJ2-2, with D maybe TRBD1 (6 bases). The ends were cut back, 8 bases at V and 1 base at J, with 11 bases in the middle. The CDR3 length is 13 residues. Germline V lookup: CDR1 GTSNPN, CDR2 SVGIG (reference sequence). The CDR3 here is CALDRLNTGELFF. CDR3 sequence (DNA): TGTGCCCTCGACAGGCTGAACACCGGGGAGCTGTTTTTT.

This clonotype was seen a few times. V and J are TRBV5-1 and TRBJ2-2, with D possibly being TRBD2 (6 bases). CDR3 length: 15 residues. V was trimmed by 4 bases and J by 5 bases, leaving 15 bases between them. Looked up from germline, CDR1 is SGHRS and CDR2 is YFSETQ. CDR3 bases: TGCGCCAGCAGCCCGGCCCTAGCGCAGACCGGGGAGCTGTTTTTT. This gives the protein CASSPALAQTGELFF.

This chain links TRBV6-1 with TRBJ2-1; a possible D gene is TRBD1 (5 bases). The CDR3 extends over 15 amino acids. Trimming removed 6 bases at V and 1 base at J, with 13 bases between. Germline CDR1 MNHNS, CDR2 SASEGT. CDR3 residues: CASSWDQGSYNEQFF. For the CDR3, the DNA is TGTGCCAGCAGCTGGGATCAGGGATCCTACAATGAGCAGTTCTTC.

The genes are TRBV6-1 and TRBJ2-1, with 12 bases lining up with TRBD2. Germline V gene data show CDR1 as MNHNS and CDR2 as SASEGT. V shed 7 bases, J shed 6 bases, and the junction held 4 bases outside the gene matches. CDR3 length: 14 amino acids. The CDR3 sequence is CASIGLAGINEQFF. CDR3 DNA: TGTGCCAGCATAGGACTAGCGGGGATCAATGAGCAGTTCTTC.

This clonotype was seen only a few times. The chain carries TRBV7-3 and TRBJ2-3; 8 bases map to TRBD2. V shed 5 bases and J 4 bases; nucleotides not matched to a gene: 11. The CDR3 totals 16 residues. CDR1 is SGHTA and CDR2 is FQGTGA in the germline V gene. Here the CDR3 reads CASSGRAGGRSDTQYF. For the CDR3, the DNA is TGTGCCAGCAGCGGAAGGGCGGGAGGAAGGTCAGATACGCAGTATTTT.

This clonotype has ten or more counts. V and J are TRBV30 and TRBJ2-7; no clear D. There are 13 residues in the CDR3. Germline CDR1 GTSNPN, CDR2 SVGIG (reference sequence). Trimming cost V 1 base and J 6 bases, with 13 bases left between them. This CDR3 is CAWSALLAFEQYF. For the CDR3, the DNA is TGTGCCTGGAGTGCATTACTCGCGTTCGAGCAGTACTTC.

This clonotype occurred a few times. The rearrangement links TRBV25-1 to TRBJ2-7, with 8 bases aligning to TRBD2. The CDR3 consists of 17 residues. Germline loops: CDR1 MGHDK, CDR2 SYGVNS. The trim removed 1 base at V and 1 base at J, leaving 9 bases unmatched. The CDR3 is CASSEFLAGRVSYEQYF. CDR3 coding DNA: TGTGCCAGCAGTGAATTCTTAGCGGGACGCGTATCCTACGAGCAGTACTTC.

This clonotype was seen many times. This chain links TRBV6-1 with TRBJ2-1, with D unresolved. V lost 3 bases, J lost 8 bases, and 11 bases lay in between. From germline, CDR1 is MNHNS and CDR2 SASEGT. The CDR3 is 13 residues long. The chain's CDR3 is CASSDPPGYEQFF. Written as DNA, the CDR3 is TGTGCCAGCAGTGATCCCCCGGGCTATGAGCAGTTCTTC.

As concerns this clonotype: The junction and the germline gene differ at one end; a read error may be behind it. This sequence joins TRBV28 and TRBJ2-1; the D gene is possibly TRBD2 (6 bases). The germline V gene encodes CDR1 MDHEN and CDR2 SYDVKM. There are 15 residues in the CDR3. The CDR3 spells CASSFPGTAGNKQFF. The CDR3 coding sequence is TGTGCCAGCAGTTTCCCCGGTACAGCGGGCAATAAGCAGTTCTTC. Supplemented by reference TRBV28 and TRBJ2-1, the full variable domain reads DVKVTQSSRYLVKRTGEKVFLECVQDMDHENMFWYRQDPGLGLRLIYFSYDVKMKEKGDIPEGYSVSREKKERFSLILESASTNQTSMYLCASSFPGTAGNKQFFGPGTRLTVL.

The CDR3 spells CSASLADFNSPLHF. DNA of the CDR3: TGCAGTGCCAGTCTGGCGGATTTCAATTCACCCCTCCACTTT. The gene calls are TRBV20-1 and TRBJ1-6; D is unclear. This CDR3 has 14 residues. Germline CDR1 reads DFQATT; CDR2 reads SNEGSKA (reference sequence). Trimming stripped 6 bases from V and 7 bases from J, with 16 bases between.

The CDR3 is CASSVTGRGYEQYF. The CDR3 region has the DNA TGTGCCAGCAGCGTAACGGGCAGGGGTTACGAGCAGTACTTC. This chain links TRBV9 with TRBJ2-7; D may be TRBD1 (6 bases). Germline CDR1 and CDR2: SGDLS and YYNGEE. There are 14 residues in the CDR3. Trimming cost V 1 base and J 4 bases, with 12 bases left between them.

The chain has TRBV20-1 and TRBJ2-7; tentative D call: TRBD1 (7 bases). With 7 bases removed from V and 9 bases from J, the gap between germline ends came to 25 bases. Germline CDR1 is DFQATT and CDR2 is SNEGSKA (reference sequence). The CDR3 is 14 amino acids. The CDR3 loop reads CSVRRQGGLFWQYF. The CDR3, as DNA: TGCAGTGTTAGGCGACAGGGAGGTTTATTCTGGCAGTACTTC.

This clonotype showed up just a few times. The V call is TRBV28, the J call TRBJ1-5, with D possibly being TRBD1 (6 bases). V dropped 6 bases and J dropped 4 bases, with 10 bases sitting between them. CDR3 length equals 13 residues. Germline V gene sequence: CDR1 MDHEN, CDR2 SYDVKM. This chain's CDR3 is CASSYRANQPQHF. In DNA, the CDR3 is TGTGCCAGCAGCTACAGGGCGAATCAGCCCCAGCATTTT. Looking up the rest from reference TRBV28 and TRBJ1-5 gives the full variable domain: DVKVTQSSRYLVKRTGEKVFLECVQDMDHENMFWYRQDPGLGLRLIYFSYDVKMKEKGDIPEGYSVSREKKERFSLILESASTNQTSMYLCASSYRANQPQHFGDGTRLSIL.

This clonotype was counted many times. The chain employs TRBV7-9 and TRBJ2-3; no clear D. CDR1 is SEHNR and CDR2 is FQNEAQ in the germline V gene (reference sequence). V was pared by 1 base and J by 1 base, with 18 bases between. The CDR3 extends over 18 amino acids. This chain's CDR3 is CASSLGAKSLVRTDTQYF. The CDR3 coding sequence is TGTGCCAGCAGCTTAGGGGCCAAGAGCCTGGTCCGCACAGATACGCAGTATTTT.

As concerns this clonotype: A read error may explain this, as a much larger clone is one base away. The chain uses TRBV5-1 and TRBJ2-7; unclear D gene. Deletions cut 0 bases from V and 2 bases from J, with 6 bases between. Per germline, CDR1 SGHRS and CDR2 YFSETQ. The CDR3 loop spans 13 amino acids. CDR3 nucleotide sequence: TGCGCCAGCAGCTTGGAGGGTGCCTACGAGCAGTACTTC. Translated: CASSLEGAYEQYF.

This clonotype was observed a few times. The rearrangement uses TRBV2 and TRBJ1-3; D is unclear. The CDR3 is 13 residues long. The V end lost 5 bases, the J end lost 4 bases, and 9 bases lay between the germline ends. The V gene's germline CDR1 is SNHLY and CDR2 FYNNEI. DNA for the CDR3: TGTGCCAGCAGTCGGATGGGAGGAAACACCATATATTTT. Residues: CASSRMGGNTIYF. The whole variable domain, filled in from reference TRBV2 and TRBJ1-3, reads EPEVTQTPSHQVTQMGQEVILRCVPISNHLYFYWYRQILGQKVEFLVSFYNNEISEKSEIFDDQFSVERPDGSNFTLKIRSTKLEDSAMYFCASSRMGGNTIYFGEGSWLTVV.

This chain joins TRBV6-1 and TRBJ2-7, with a tentative D call TRBD1 (6 bases). Between the trimmed V and J ends, which lost 6 bases and 0 bases, there was a span of 18 bases. The CDR3 length is 16 residues. Germline V CDR1 and CDR2: MNHNS, SASEGT. CDR3 DNA: TGTGCCAGCAGCTCACACTCTACAGGGAACTCCTACGAGCAGTACTTC. Amino acid sequence: CASSSHSTGNSYEQYF.

V gene TRBV11-2 combines with J gene TRBJ2-2, with 8 bases lining up with TRBD2. This CDR3 has 15 amino acids. V lost 4 bases and J lost 2; bases outside the gene matches: 3. Germline V gene sequence: CDR1 SGHAT, CDR2 FQNNGV. The CDR3 DNA reads as TGTGCCAGCAGCTCCAGCGGGAGTAACACCGGGGAGCTGTTTTTT. This gives the protein CASSSSGSNTGELFF.

This clonotype showed up many times. The chain has TRBV5-1 and TRBJ2-7, with D possibly matching TRBD2 (6 bases). This CDR3 has 14 residues. Germline V gene sequence: CDR1 SGHRS, CDR2 YFSETQ. The ends were cut back, 5 bases at V and 6 bases at J, with 18 bases in the middle. In nucleotides, the CDR3 is TGCGCCAGCAGGAGGGAGACTAGACCAACCGAGCAGTACTTC. Encoded protein: CASRRETRPTEQYF.

This clonotype was observed many times. The chain couples TRBV5-1 to TRBJ1-6; D not resolved. The V end lost 4 bases, the J end lost 5 bases, and 10 bases lay between the germline ends. Looked up from germline, CDR1 is SGHRS and CDR2 is YFSETQ. CDR3 length: 14 residues. The CDR3 DNA sequence: TGCGCCAGCAGCACGGACGGAAATAATTCACCCCTCCACTTT. It translates to CASSTDGNNSPLHF. The full variable domain, in which reference TRBV5-1 and TRBJ1-6 provide the parts outside the CDR3, is KAGVTQTPRYLIKTRGQQVTLSCSPISGHRSVSWYQQTPGQGLQFLFEYFSETQRNKGNFPGRFSGRQFSNSRSEMNVSTLELGDSALYLCASSTDGNNSPLHFGNGTRLTVT.

This clonotype was recorded at least ten times. The J gene is TRBJ2-1, the V gene TRBV18; 8 nucleotides align to TRBD1. Per the germline V gene, CDR1 is KGHSH and CDR2 is LQKENI. This CDR3 is built from 15 residues. V shed 0 bases and J 5 bases; nucleotides not matched to a gene: 3. As DNA, the CDR3 is TGTGCCAGCTCACCACCCGGACAGGGACACAATGAGCAGTTCTTC. Translation gives CASSPPGQGHNEQFF. The whole variable domain, remainder taken from reference TRBV18 and TRBJ2-1, is NAGVMQNPRHLVRRRGQEARLRCSPMKGHSHVYWYRQLPEEGLKFMVYLQKENIIDESGMPKERFSAEFPKEGPSILRIQQVVRGDSAAYFCASSPPGQGHNEQFFGPGTRLTVL.